This is a list of T cell receptor beta chains from one sample in a study of blood T cell repertoires in COVID-19. Assay used: immunoSEQ multiplex PCR; TCRdb lists only in-frame clones, some missing. The table includes a few hundred thousand clones, about 83% detected once. Sequenced: PBMCs or T cells enriched from blood (not recorded which). The source is a middle-aged woman who had recovered from COVID-19. Each CDR3 is given with its conserved first and last residue. Each record gives: V gene, clone size, D gene, J gene, CDR3 length, CDR3 DNA, CDR3 protein. D genes are given only for firm matches. The size field is filled for only some rows; it gives once, few, many or a size class.

V gene: TRBV5-8
clone size: .
D gene: .
J gene: TRBJ2-5
CDR3 length: 15
CDR3 DNA: TGTGCCAGCAGCTTGGTTTTATCAGGGGCCGAGACCCAGTACTTC
CDR3 protein: CASSLVLSGAETQYF

V gene: TRBV9
clone size: .
D gene: TRBD1
J gene: TRBJ2-3
CDR3 length: 16
CDR3 DNA: TGTGCCAGCAGCGTAGCTACAGGGGCGAACACAGATACGCAGTATTTT
CDR3 protein: CASSVATGANTDTQYF

V gene: TRBV2
clone size: .
D gene: .
J gene: TRBJ1-6
CDR3 length: 14
CDR3 DNA: TGTGCCAGCAGTGAATCGGGGTATAATTCACCCCTCCACTTT
CDR3 protein: CASSESGYNSPLHF

V gene: TRBV10-2
clone size: .
D gene: .
J gene: TRBJ2-5
CDR3 length: 12
CDR3 DNA: TGCGCCAGCAGCGACAGTGAAGAGACCCAGTACTTC
CDR3 protein: CASSDSEETQYF

V gene: TRBV9
clone size: .
D gene: .
J gene: TRBJ2-1
CDR3 length: 19
CDR3 DNA: TGTGCCAGCAGCCCACCCCCGAGGGCAGCTGATCCCTCCTACAATGAGCAGTTCTTC
CDR3 protein: CASSPPPRAADPSYNEQFF

V gene: TRBV4-3
clone size: .
D gene: .
J gene: TRBJ2-5
CDR3 length: 15
CDR3 DNA: TGCGCCAGCAGCCAAGGCCTGGCCCACCAAGAGACCCAGTACTTC
CDR3 protein: CASSQGLAHQETQYF

V gene: TRBV2
clone size: .
D gene: .
J gene: TRBJ1-4
CDR3 length: 12
CDR3 DNA: TGTGCCAGCAACAGATTATATGAAAAACTGTTTTTT
CDR3 protein: CASNRLYEKLFF

V gene: TRBV28
clone size: .
D gene: .
J gene: TRBJ1-6
CDR3 length: 16
CDR3 DNA: TGTGCCAGCAGTTTATTTCGGCAGGGAGGGAATTCACCCCTCCACTTT
CDR3 protein: CASSLFRQGGNSPLHF

V gene: TRBV19
clone size: .
D gene: TRBD1
J gene: TRBJ1-2
CDR3 length: 16
CDR3 DNA: TGTGCCACCGCCCTATCCTCCGGGACAGGAAACTATGGCTACACCTTC
CDR3 protein: CATALSSGTGNYGYTF

V gene: TRBV11-2
clone size: .
D gene: .
J gene: TRBJ2-5
CDR3 length: 18
CDR3 DNA: TGTGCCAGCAGCTTAGGCTTTGGGGGCGGAGCCCACCAAGAGACCCAGTACTTC
CDR3 protein: CASSLGFGGGAHQETQYF

V gene: TRBV19
clone size: .
D gene: .
J gene: TRBJ2-3
CDR3 length: 13
CDR3 DNA: TGTGCCAGTAGTGGTGGCCACACAGATACGCAGTATTTT
CDR3 protein: CASSGGHTDTQYF

V gene: TRBV5-6
clone size: .
D gene: .
J gene: TRBJ2-7
CDR3 length: 18
CDR3 DNA: TGTGCCAGCAGCCTAATGCGAGTTATGGGGACACGGCTCTACGAGCAGTACTTC
CDR3 protein: CASSLMRVMGTRLYEQYF

V gene: TRBV12-3/TRBV12-4
clone size: .
D gene: .
J gene: TRBJ2-5
CDR3 length: 13
CDR3 DNA: TGTGCCAGCAGTTTTAGTTCCGGGGAGACCCAGTACTTC
CDR3 protein: CASSFSSGETQYF

V gene: TRBV27
clone size: .
D gene: .
J gene: TRBJ2-2
CDR3 length: 15
CDR3 DNA: TGTGCCAGCAGTTCAGGGAGGGGGGATGCCGGGGAGCTGTTTTTT
CDR3 protein: CASSSGRGDAGELFF

V gene: TRBV5-1
clone size: .
D gene: .
J gene: TRBJ2-1
CDR3 length: 15
CDR3 DNA: TGCGCCAGCAGCAACGGAGGACAGAGATTCAATGAGCAGTTCTTC
CDR3 protein: CASSNGGQRFNEQFF

V gene: TRBV28
clone size: .
D gene: .
J gene: TRBJ2-2
CDR3 length: 13
CDR3 DNA: TGTGCCAGCGGGGAGGGGGGTACCGGGGAGCTGTTTTTT
CDR3 protein: CASGEGGTGELFF

V gene: TRBV6-2/TRBV6-3
clone size: .
D gene: TRBD2
J gene: TRBJ2-1
CDR3 length: 18
CDR3 DNA: TGTGCCAGCAGTTCCTTTGGGGGGGATCCTAGGAGAAACAATGAGCAGTTCTTC
CDR3 protein: CASSSFGGDPRRNNEQFF

V gene: TRBV30
clone size: .
D gene: .
J gene: TRBJ2-3
CDR3 length: 12
CDR3 DNA: TGTGCCTGGAGTCTTGTTTCCGATACGCAGTATTTT
CDR3 protein: CAWSLVSDTQYF

V gene: TRBV7-9
clone size: once
D gene: .
J gene: TRBJ2-7
CDR3 length: 12
CDR3 DNA: TGTGCCAGCAGCTTCACCGGGGATCGGCAGTACTTC
CDR3 protein: CASSFTGDRQYF

V gene: TRBV3-1/TRBV3-2
clone size: .
D gene: TRBD1
J gene: TRBJ1-4
CDR3 length: 13
CDR3 DNA: TGTGCCAGCAGCCCAGGGGGTTGGGAAAAACTGTTTTTT
CDR3 protein: CASSPGGWEKLFF

V gene: TRBV30
clone size: .
D gene: TRBD2
J gene: TRBJ2-1
CDR3 length: 17
CDR3 DNA: TGTGCCTGGAGTGCAGGAAGAATCGCGGGAGTGAACAATGAGCAGTTCTTC
CDR3 protein: CAWSAGRIAGVNNEQFF

V gene: TRBV30
clone size: .
D gene: .
J gene: TRBJ1-3
CDR3 length: 13
CDR3 DNA: TGTGCCTGGAATAGGGGAGGTGGAAACACCATATATTTT
CDR3 protein: CAWNRGGGNTIYF

V gene: TRBV28
clone size: .
D gene: .
J gene: TRBJ2-1
CDR3 length: 13
CDR3 DNA: TGTGCCAGCATGGGCCTAATGGACAATGAGCAGTTCTTC
CDR3 protein: CASMGLMDNEQFF

V gene: TRBV28
clone size: once
D gene: TRBD1
J gene: TRBJ1-4
CDR3 length: 15
CDR3 DNA: TGTGCCAGCAGGACGGGACAGGGATTTAATGAAAAACTGTTTTTT
CDR3 protein: CASRTGQGFNEKLFF

V gene: TRBV9
clone size: .
D gene: .
J gene: TRBJ1-2
CDR3 length: 15
CDR3 DNA: TGTGCCAGCAGCGTAGCTCCGGGACATAACTATGGCTACACCTTC
CDR3 protein: CASSVAPGHNYGYTF

V gene: TRBV28
clone size: .
D gene: TRBD1
J gene: TRBJ2-2
CDR3 length: 16
CDR3 DNA: TGTGCCAGCACGACCCCGGCAGGGGGCCCCACCGGGGAGCTGTTTTTT
CDR3 protein: CASTTPAGGPTGELFF

V gene: TRBV6-6
clone size: once
D gene: .
J gene: TRBJ1-3
CDR3 length: 14
CDR3 DNA: TGTGCCAGCAGGACTCTGAACTCTGGAAACACCATATATTTT
CDR3 protein: CASRTLNSGNTIYF

V gene: TRBV7-3
clone size: .
D gene: TRBD2
J gene: TRBJ2-2
CDR3 length: 18
CDR3 DNA: TGTGCCAGCAGCTTATTTGGTGCTAGCGGGAGCGGCACCGGGGAGCTGTTTTTT
CDR3 protein: CASSLFGASGSGTGELFF

V gene: TRBV3-1/TRBV3-2
clone size: .
D gene: .
J gene: TRBJ1-1
CDR3 length: 12
CDR3 DNA: TGTGCCAGCAGCCACGGGGGAACTGAAGCTTTCTTT
CDR3 protein: CASSHGGTEAFF

V gene: TRBV4-1
clone size: .
D gene: TRBD2
J gene: TRBJ2-1
CDR3 length: 20
CDR3 DNA: TGCGCCAGCAGCCAAGATGGGCTAGCGGGTTATACCCTACCCAACAATGAGCAGTTCTTC
CDR3 protein: CASSQDGLAGYTLPNNEQFF

V gene: TRBV10-3
clone size: once
D gene: TRBD1
J gene: TRBJ1-1
CDR3 length: 12
CDR3 DNA: TGTGCCACCCGGGACAGTAACACTGAAGCTTTCTTT
CDR3 protein: CATRDSNTEAFF

V gene: TRBV18
clone size: .
D gene: .
J gene: TRBJ1-1
CDR3 length: 13
CDR3 DNA: TGTGCCAGCTCACCAGCGGGCGGGACTGAAGCTTTCTTT
CDR3 protein: CASSPAGGTEAFF

V gene: TRBV10-1
clone size: .
D gene: TRBD1
J gene: TRBJ2-5
CDR3 length: 16
CDR3 DNA: TGCGCCAGAGACGCGACTCACCGGGACAGTTACCGTGCCCAGTACTTC
CDR3 protein: CARDATHRDSYRAQYF

V gene: TRBV28
clone size: .
D gene: .
J gene: TRBJ1-2
CDR3 length: 13
CDR3 DNA: TGTGCCAGCAGTCGTGTCCGGAGGGATGGCTACACCTTC
CDR3 protein: CASSRVRRDGYTF

V gene: TRBV14
clone size: .
D gene: TRBD2
J gene: TRBJ2-1
CDR3 length: 15
CDR3 DNA: TGTGCCAGCAGCCAAGGGTTAGCGGGAGTGAATGAGCAGTTCTTC
CDR3 protein: CASSQGLAGVNEQFF

V gene: TRBV7-9
clone size: few
D gene: .
J gene: TRBJ2-7
CDR3 length: 14
CDR3 DNA: TGTGCCAGCAGCTTAACCGCCGGTCCTTACGAGCAGTACTTC
CDR3 protein: CASSLTAGPYEQYF

V gene: TRBV18
clone size: .
D gene: TRBD2
J gene: TRBJ2-1
CDR3 length: 16
CDR3 DNA: TGTGCCAGCTCAGTTCGGACTAGCGGGGACTACAATGAGCAGTTCTTC
CDR3 protein: CASSVRTSGDYNEQFF

V gene: TRBV30
clone size: few
D gene: TRBD1
J gene: TRBJ1-6
CDR3 length: 14
CDR3 DNA: TGTGCCTGGGGGACAGGGGACTATAATTCACCCCTCCACTTT
CDR3 protein: CAWGTGDYNSPLHF

V gene: TRBV10-3
clone size: .
D gene: .
J gene: TRBJ1-3
CDR3 length: 14
CDR3 DNA: TGTGCCATCAAGGGGGGGCTGGGAGGAAACACCATATATTTT
CDR3 protein: CAIKGGLGGNTIYF

V gene: TRBV10-3
clone size: .
D gene: .
J gene: TRBJ1-5
CDR3 length: 16
CDR3 DNA: TGTGCCATCAGCGACAGCCGGGGGGGTAGTAATCAGCCCCAGCATTTT
CDR3 protein: CAISDSRGGSNQPQHF

V gene: TRBV7-9
clone size: .
D gene: .
J gene: TRBJ1-3
CDR3 length: 13
CDR3 DNA: TGTGCCAGCAGCCCGCCGGGGGGAAACACCATATATTTT
CDR3 protein: CASSPPGGNTIYF

V gene: TRBV12-3/TRBV12-4
clone size: .
D gene: .
J gene: TRBJ2-3
CDR3 length: 12
CDR3 DNA: TGTGCCAGCAGTTTTAGCACAGGGACGCAGTATTTT
CDR3 protein: CASSFSTGTQYF

V gene: TRBV28
clone size: .
D gene: .
J gene: TRBJ1-2
CDR3 length: 15
CDR3 DNA: TGTGCCAGCATCCCCGGGTCGGGGTTTAACTATGGCTACACCTTC
CDR3 protein: CASIPGSGFNYGYTF

V gene: TRBV24-1
clone size: .
D gene: TRBD2
J gene: TRBJ2-3
CDR3 length: 17
CDR3 DNA: TGTGCCACCAGCCGCACTAGCGGGAGGGGGTTCCAATATACGCAGTATTTT
CDR3 protein: CATSRTSGRGFQYTQYF

V gene: TRBV12-3/TRBV12-4
clone size: many
D gene: .
J gene: TRBJ1-5
CDR3 length: 13
CDR3 DNA: TGTGCCAGCTCTTCCCAGATTAATCAGCCCCAGCATTTT
CDR3 protein: CASSSQINQPQHF

V gene: TRBV5-1
clone size: .
D gene: .
J gene: TRBJ2-7
CDR3 length: 13
CDR3 DNA: TGCGCCAGCAGCTTGCAGGAGGGGGCCGAGCAGTACTTC
CDR3 protein: CASSLQEGAEQYF

V gene: TRBV18
clone size: .
D gene: .
J gene: TRBJ1-5
CDR3 length: 13
CDR3 DNA: TGTGCCAGCTCTTCAGGGAGCAATCAGCCCCAGCATTTT
CDR3 protein: CASSSGSNQPQHF

V gene: TRBV28
clone size: .
D gene: .
J gene: TRBJ2-3
CDR3 length: 14
CDR3 DNA: TGTGCCAGCAGTTTGAGGGGGGGGTTGGGTACGCAGTATTTT
CDR3 protein: CASSLRGGLGTQYF

V gene: TRBV11-3
clone size: .
D gene: TRBD1
J gene: TRBJ1-1
CDR3 length: 14
CDR3 DNA: TGTGCCAGCAGCTTGACAGGGGGAATCACTGAAGCTTTCTTT
CDR3 protein: CASSLTGGITEAFF

V gene: TRBV19
clone size: .
D gene: .
J gene: TRBJ2-4
CDR3 length: 15
CDR3 DNA: TGTGCCAGTAGTGAAGGGCGGGGATCCAAAAACATTCAGTACTTC
CDR3 protein: CASSEGRGSKNIQYF

V gene: TRBV24-1
clone size: few
D gene: TRBD1
J gene: TRBJ1-2
CDR3 length: 15
CDR3 DNA: TGTGCCACCAGTGAGACAGGGGCGGCAAAATATGGCTACACCTTC
CDR3 protein: CATSETGAAKYGYTF

V gene: TRBV27
clone size: .
D gene: .
J gene: TRBJ2-1
CDR3 length: 12
CDR3 DNA: TGTGCCGTCGGCGGGGTCTACAATGAGCAGTTCTTC
CDR3 protein: CAVGGVYNEQFF

V gene: TRBV9
clone size: .
D gene: .
J gene: TRBJ2-5
CDR3 length: 16
CDR3 DNA: TGTGCCAGCAGCGTGAGCTTGACAACCCAGCAAGAGACCCAGTACTTC
CDR3 protein: CASSVSLTTQQETQYF

V gene: TRBV19
clone size: .
D gene: .
J gene: TRBJ2-5
CDR3 length: 12
CDR3 DNA: TGTGCCAGTACAGACAAGCAAGAGACCCAGTACTTC
CDR3 protein: CASTDKQETQYF

V gene: TRBV2
clone size: .
D gene: .
J gene: TRBJ2-1
CDR3 length: 16
CDR3 DNA: TGTGCCAGCAACGGGATAGTACTAATCTCCTACAATGAGCAGTTCTTC
CDR3 protein: CASNGIVLISYNEQFF

V gene: TRBV28
clone size: .
D gene: .
J gene: TRBJ2-1
CDR3 length: 13
CDR3 DNA: TGTGCCAGCAGTTTATGGGGCATGCATGAGCAGTTCTTC
CDR3 protein: CASSLWGMHEQFF

V gene: TRBV7-3
clone size: .
D gene: .
J gene: TRBJ2-5
CDR3 length: 15
CDR3 DNA: TGTGCCAGCAGCCATCAGGGGACCGCTGAAGAGACCCAGTACTTC
CDR3 protein: CASSHQGTAEETQYF

V gene: TRBV30
clone size: .
D gene: .
J gene: TRBJ1-4
CDR3 length: 14
CDR3 DNA: TGTGCCTGGAGTTCCCGCCGACAGAATGAAAAACTGTTTTTT
CDR3 protein: CAWSSRRQNEKLFF

V gene: TRBV5-4
clone size: .
D gene: TRBD1
J gene: TRBJ2-4
CDR3 length: 16
CDR3 DNA: TGTGCCAGCAGCGCCGGACAGGGATCTATCGGAAACATTCAGTACTTC
CDR3 protein: CASSAGQGSIGNIQYF

V gene: TRBV18
clone size: .
D gene: .
J gene: TRBJ1-5
CDR3 length: 14
CDR3 DNA: TGTGCCAGCTCACCACCGGGGGGGACCCAGCCCCAGCATTTT
CDR3 protein: CASSPPGGTQPQHF